This TCR beta chain was sequenced during a study of T-cell memory formation after mild COVID-19. The TCR alpha and TCR beta cDNA libraries, bearing sample barcodes and UMIs, were generated by 5'RACE using constant-segment primers. Each CDR3 protein gets one entry after TCRdb re-called the 5' RACE reads with MiXCR. The sample lists approximately 190,000 distinct CDR3 sequences; 15% to 20% were seen once. The CDR3 loop spans 16 amino acids. In germline, CDR1 is SGHTA, CDR2 FQGTGA. Trimming shortened V by 6 bases and J by 6 bases, and 22 bases separated the two germline ends. Comment on this clonotype: The antigen is undetermined.

Study conclusions and caveats: Among clones contracting day 15 to 85, CD4/CD8 was balanced, whereas later expanders leaned CD4+. Chiefly within CM and EM were the contracting CD4+ clones; CD8+ ones were within EMRA.

The clonotype was recovered from an adult woman who had mild COVID-19 (a few samples of this study predate the infection). Cell type and time point are not known. This chain links TRBV7-3 with TRBJ2-3; D gene uncertain. The sample consisted of PBMCs or a T cell subset sorted from them (not recorded which). For the CDR3, the DNA is TGTGCCAGCAGTCCGCAACGGGTACCTTCGAGGGATACGCAGTATTTT. This encodes CASSPQRVPSRDTQYF.